This T cell receptor (beta chain) was sequenced for a study of blood T cells in healthy people across ages. Samples each yielded at least 5.5 micrograms of total RNA. Whole-study findings and limits: Observed TCR beta diversity per million T cells went down as age went up. This fall followed a roughly linear course with age.

Together with a sample-barcoded 5' primer, a J-beta primer mix was included in a second PCR lasting about 6 to 11 cycles. Via MiXCR, TCRdb re-called the 5' RACE reads, giving one row per CDR3 protein. The sample carries 910,000 or so distinct CDR3 sequences, just over 50% recorded once. The germline CDR1 and CDR2 sequences are SGHTA and FQGTGA. The V and J ends lost 0 bases and 2 bases respectively, with 7 bases between them. The length of the CDR3 is 15 residues. Concerning this clonotype itself: The target antigen is unknown.

The sample was blood. This receptor was identified in a woman aged 60-75 years in good health. The rearrangement joins TRBV7-3 to TRBJ2-2; D is uncertain. The CDR3 bases are TGTGCCAGCAGCTTAACGGGATCCAACACCGGGGAGCTGTTTTTT. As protein: CASSLTGSNTGELFF.